The clone carrying this T cell receptor beta chain has a handful of counts. The antigen remains unidentified. Profiling relied on immunoSEQ multiplex PCR, and the TCRdb table lists in-frame clones only, not all of them. The sample yields about 36,000 clones, 69% seen once. The germline V gene has CDR1 ENHRY and CDR2 SYGVKD. The CDR3 runs 13 residues. V shed 8 bases, J shed 5 bases, and the junction held 3 bases outside the gene matches. Each patient experienced a relapse that followed autologous stem cell transplantation, and brentuximab vedotin exposure varied. This entry comes from a study of PD-1 blockade in classical Hodgkin lymphoma. Study-wide context: Patients had nivolumab dosed at 3 mg/kg, delivered intravenously every 2 weeks.

Study-level findings and limits: Newly diagnosed patients reportedly trailed healthy donors in baseline TCR diversity. When nivolumab was started under 1 year after ASCT, patients were excluded.

V and J are TRBV10-3 and TRBJ2-3; 11 bases line up with TRBD2. Material: peripheral blood mononuclear cells (PBMCs), obtained before the second cycle of nivolumab. The receptor was isolated from a human donor with classical Hodgkin lymphoma. The CDR3 sequence: CAIGGTSGDTQYF. In nucleotides, the CDR3 is TGTGCCATCGGAGGGACTAGCGGAGATACGCAGTATTTT.